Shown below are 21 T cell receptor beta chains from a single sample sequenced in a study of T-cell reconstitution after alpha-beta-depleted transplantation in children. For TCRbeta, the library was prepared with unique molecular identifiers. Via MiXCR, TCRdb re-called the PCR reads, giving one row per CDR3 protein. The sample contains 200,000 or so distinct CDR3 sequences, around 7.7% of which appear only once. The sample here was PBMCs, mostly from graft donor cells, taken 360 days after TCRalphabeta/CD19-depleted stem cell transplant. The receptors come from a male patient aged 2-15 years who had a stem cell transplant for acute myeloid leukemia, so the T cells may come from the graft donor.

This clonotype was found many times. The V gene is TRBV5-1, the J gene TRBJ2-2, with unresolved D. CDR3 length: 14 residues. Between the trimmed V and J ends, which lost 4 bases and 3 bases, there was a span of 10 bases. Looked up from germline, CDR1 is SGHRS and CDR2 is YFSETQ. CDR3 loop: CASSVDLYTGELFF. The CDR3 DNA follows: TGCGCCAGCAGCGTCGACTTGTACACCGGGGAGCTGTTTTTT.

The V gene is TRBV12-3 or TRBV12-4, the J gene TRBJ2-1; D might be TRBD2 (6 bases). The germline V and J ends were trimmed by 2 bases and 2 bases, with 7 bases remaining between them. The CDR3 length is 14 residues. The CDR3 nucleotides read TGTGCCAGCAGTTTATTAGCGGCCTACAATGAGCAGTTCTTC. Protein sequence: CASSLLAAYNEQFF.

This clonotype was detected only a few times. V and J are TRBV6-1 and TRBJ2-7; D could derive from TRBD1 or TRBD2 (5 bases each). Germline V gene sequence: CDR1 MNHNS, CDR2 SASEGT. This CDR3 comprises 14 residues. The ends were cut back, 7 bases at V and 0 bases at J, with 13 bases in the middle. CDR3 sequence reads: CASKRGALSYEQYF. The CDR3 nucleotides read TGTGCCAGCAAAAGAGGGGCTCTCTCCTACGAGCAGTACTTC.

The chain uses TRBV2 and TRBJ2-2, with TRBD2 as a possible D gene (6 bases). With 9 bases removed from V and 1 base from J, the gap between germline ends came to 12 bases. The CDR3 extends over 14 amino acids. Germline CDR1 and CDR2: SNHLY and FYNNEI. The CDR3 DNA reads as TGTGCCAGTAACCGGGGACTGAACACCGGGGAGCTGTTTTTT. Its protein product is CASNRGLNTGELFF.

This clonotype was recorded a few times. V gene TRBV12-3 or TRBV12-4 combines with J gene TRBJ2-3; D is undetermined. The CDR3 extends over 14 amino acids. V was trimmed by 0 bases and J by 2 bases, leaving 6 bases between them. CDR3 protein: CASSLAFHTDTQYF. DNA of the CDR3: TGTGCCAGCAGTTTAGCATTCCACACAGATACGCAGTATTTT.

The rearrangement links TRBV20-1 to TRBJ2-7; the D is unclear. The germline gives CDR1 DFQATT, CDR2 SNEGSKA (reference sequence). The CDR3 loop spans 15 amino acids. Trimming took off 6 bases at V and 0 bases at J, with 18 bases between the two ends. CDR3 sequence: CSATTDGRSSYEQYV. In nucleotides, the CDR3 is TGCAGTGCAACCACGGACGGACGGAGCTCCTACGAGCAGTACGTC.

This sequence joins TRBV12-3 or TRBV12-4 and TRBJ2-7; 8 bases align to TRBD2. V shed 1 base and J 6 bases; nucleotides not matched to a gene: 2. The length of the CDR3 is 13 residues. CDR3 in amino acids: CASSLGLASEQYV. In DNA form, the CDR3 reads TGTGCCAGCAGTTTAGGACTAGCGAGCGAGCAGTACGTC.

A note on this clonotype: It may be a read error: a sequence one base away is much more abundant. The CDR3 sequence is CAITLDREHGFTF. CDR3 DNA: TGTGCCATCACTCTGGACAGGGAACATGGCTTCACCTTC. The chain employs TRBV10-3 and TRBJ1-2, with 8 bases identical to TRBD1. Germline V gene sequence: CDR1 ENHRY, CDR2 SYGVKD. The CDR3 consists of 13 residues.

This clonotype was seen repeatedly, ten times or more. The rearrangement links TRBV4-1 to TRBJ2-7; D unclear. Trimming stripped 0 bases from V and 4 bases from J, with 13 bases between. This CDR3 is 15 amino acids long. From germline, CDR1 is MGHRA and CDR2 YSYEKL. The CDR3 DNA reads TGCGCCAGCAGCCAAGAACCCGCGACTCGTTACGAGCAGTACTTC. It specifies CASSQEPATRYEQYF.

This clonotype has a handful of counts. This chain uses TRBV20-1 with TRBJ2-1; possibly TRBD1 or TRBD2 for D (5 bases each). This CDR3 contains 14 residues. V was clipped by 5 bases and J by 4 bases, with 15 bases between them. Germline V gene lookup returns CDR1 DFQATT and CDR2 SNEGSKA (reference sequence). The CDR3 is CSAQGPNQYNEQFF. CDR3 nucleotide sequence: TGCAGTGCTCAGGGACCGAACCAGTACAATGAGCAGTTCTTC.

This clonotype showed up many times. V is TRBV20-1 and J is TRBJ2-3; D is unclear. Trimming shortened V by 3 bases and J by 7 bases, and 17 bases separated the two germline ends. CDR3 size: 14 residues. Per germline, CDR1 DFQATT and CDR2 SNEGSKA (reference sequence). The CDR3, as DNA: TGCAGTGCTAGTGTGGGGAAGGACCTTAATACGCAGTATTTT. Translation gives CSASVGKDLNTQYF.

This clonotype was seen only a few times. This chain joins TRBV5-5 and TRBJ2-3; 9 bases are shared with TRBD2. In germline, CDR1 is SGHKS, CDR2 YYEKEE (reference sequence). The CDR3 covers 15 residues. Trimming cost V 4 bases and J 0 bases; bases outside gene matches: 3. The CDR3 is CASSLAGRSTDTQYF. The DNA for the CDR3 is TGTGCCAGCAGCCTAGCGGGGCGAAGCACAGATACGCAGTATTTT. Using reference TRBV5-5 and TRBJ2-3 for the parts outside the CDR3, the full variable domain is DAGVTQSPTHLIKTRGQQVTLRCSPISGHKSVSWYQQVLGQGPQFIFQYYEKEERGRGNFPDRFSARQFPNYSSELNVNALLLGDSALYLCASSLAGRSTDTQYFGPGTRLTVL.

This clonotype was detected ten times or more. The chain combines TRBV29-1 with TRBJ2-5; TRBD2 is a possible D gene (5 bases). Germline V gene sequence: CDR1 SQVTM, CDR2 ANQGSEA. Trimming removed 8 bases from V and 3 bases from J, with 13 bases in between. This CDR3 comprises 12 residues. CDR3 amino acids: CSFQDGKETQYF. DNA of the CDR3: TGCAGCTTCCAGGACGGGAAAGAGACCCAGTACTTC.

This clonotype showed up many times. This CDR3 is CASSPAVGPGETQYF. As DNA, the CDR3 is TGCGCCAGCAGCCCTGCAGTCGGACCTGGAGAGACCCAGTACTTC. The rearrangement joins TRBV5-1 to TRBJ2-5; unclear D gene. The germline V and J ends were trimmed by 4 bases and 4 bases, with 17 bases remaining between them. CDR1 and CDR2 (germline): SGHRS, YFSETQ. The CDR3 contains 15 residues.

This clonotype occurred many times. The DNA of the CDR3 is TGTGCCAGCAGCCTCGGAAGGGCCGGCAGCTCCTATAATTCACCCCTCCACTTT. This sequence encodes CASSLGRAGSSYNSPLHF. The rearrangement uses TRBV14 and TRBJ1-6; D remains unclear. The V end was cut by 4 bases, the J end by 0 bases, with 16 bases between. Germline CDR1 and CDR2: SGHDN and FVKESK. This CDR3 region has 18 residues. The variable domain in full, with the rest retrieved from reference TRBV14 and TRBJ1-6, is EAGVTQFPSHSVIEKGQTVTLRCDPISGHDNLYWYRRVMGKEIKFLLHFVKESKQDESGMPNNRFLAERTGGTYSTLKVQPAELEDSGVYFCASSLGRAGSSYNSPLHFGNGTRLTVT.

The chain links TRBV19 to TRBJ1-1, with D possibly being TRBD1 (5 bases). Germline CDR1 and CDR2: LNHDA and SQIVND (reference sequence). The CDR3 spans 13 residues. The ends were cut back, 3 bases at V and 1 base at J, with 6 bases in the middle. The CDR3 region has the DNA TGTGCCAGTAGTATCAGGGCGAACACTGAAGCTTTCTTT. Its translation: CASSIRANTEAFF.

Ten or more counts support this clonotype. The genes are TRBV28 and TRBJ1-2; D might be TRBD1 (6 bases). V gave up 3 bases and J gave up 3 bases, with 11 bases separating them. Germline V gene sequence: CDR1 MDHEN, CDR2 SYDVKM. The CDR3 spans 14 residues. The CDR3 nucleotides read TGTGCCAGCAGTTTGCCGGGACAAGACTATGGCTACACCTTC. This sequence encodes CASSLPGQDYGYTF.

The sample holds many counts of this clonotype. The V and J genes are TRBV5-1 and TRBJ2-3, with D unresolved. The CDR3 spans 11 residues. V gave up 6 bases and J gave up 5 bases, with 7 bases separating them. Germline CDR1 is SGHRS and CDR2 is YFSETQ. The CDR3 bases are TGCGCCAGCACGGCAGTAGATACGCAGTATTTT. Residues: CASTAVDTQYF.

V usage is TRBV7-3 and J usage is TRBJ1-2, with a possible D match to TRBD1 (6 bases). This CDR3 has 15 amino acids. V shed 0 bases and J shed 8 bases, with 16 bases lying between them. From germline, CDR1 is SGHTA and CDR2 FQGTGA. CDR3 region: CASSLTVAGERGYTF. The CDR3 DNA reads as TGTGCCAGCAGCTTAACTGTGGCAGGGGAGCGGGGCTACACCTTC.

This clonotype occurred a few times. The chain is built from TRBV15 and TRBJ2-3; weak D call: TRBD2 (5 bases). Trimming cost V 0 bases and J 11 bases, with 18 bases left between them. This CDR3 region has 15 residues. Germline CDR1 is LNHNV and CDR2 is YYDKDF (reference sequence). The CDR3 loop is CATSRDPRSGNGQYF. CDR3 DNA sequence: TGTGCCACCAGCAGAGACCCGAGATCCGGGAATGGGCAGTATTTT.

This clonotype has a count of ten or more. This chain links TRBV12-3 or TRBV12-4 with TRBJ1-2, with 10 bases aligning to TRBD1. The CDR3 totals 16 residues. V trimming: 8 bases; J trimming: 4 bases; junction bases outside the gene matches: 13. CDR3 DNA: TGTGCCAGCGGTATGACAGGGGGCAATTTCGGCTATGGCTACACCTTC. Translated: CASGMTGGNFGYGYTF.